This TCR beta chain originates from a study of graft-versus-host responses after intestinal transplantation. Study overall: Recipients obtained multivisceral, liver-intestinal, or isolated intestinal transplants. Anti-thymocyte globulin served as induction for all recipients, who then took tacrolimus and steroids for approximately three years. The study's findings and limits: Allografts of one patient group, those with graft-donor T cell macrochimerism, had high graft-versus-host to host-versus-graft clonal ratios. Recipient-marrow GvH clones were detected, some having first appeared in ileum or blood.

Generated by immunoSEQ multiplex PCR, the TCRdb table keeps only in-frame clones and is missing some. This sample yields some 82,000 clones, of which roughly 84% are seen a single time; 7.5% to 8.5% belongs to the top ten. Of note for this clone: Its target is unknown.

V was pared by 0 bases and J by 0 bases, with 14 bases between. CDR3 length equals 17 residues. Germline CDR1 is MNHEY and CDR2 is SMNVEV (reference sequence). The chain combines TRBV27 with TRBJ1-1, with D hard to call. This clonotype originated in a human donor who was the organ donor for an intestinal transplant. Sequencing was performed on unstimulated CD8+ T cells sorted from spleen or lymph node cells, taken before transplant. CDR3 bases: TGTGCCAGCAGTTTATCGGGGAGCCCCCTATTGAACACTGAAGCTTTCTTT. Its protein product is CASSLSGSPLLNTEAFF.